Listed below are T cell receptor beta chains from one sample, sequenced in a study of cytomegalovirus exposure and HLA in healthy donors. Some clones are missing from TCRdb's copy, which holds only in-frame ones; the method was immunoSEQ multiplex PCR. Of 80,000 to 100,000 clones listed, around 80% are singletons. The sequenced sample consisted of PBMCs. Receptors were obtained from a middle-aged man in good health and CMV-seronegative. CDR3s include the opening cysteine and the closing phenylalanine or tryptophan. A D gene is named only where the DNA matches it firmly. Not all rows give a size; the values are once, few, many and, for expanded clones, a class.

d_call,v_call,j_call,clone_size,cdr3_nt,cdr3_aa
-,TRBV30,TRBJ1-5,-,TGTGCCTGGAGTGTTTCGATGAAAGGAGCTCAGCCCCAGCATTTT,CAWSVSMKGAQPQHF
-,TRBV2,TRBJ1-4,few,TGTGCCAGCAGGGAGGGGAGGGCTAATGAAAAACTGTTTTTT,CASREGRANEKLFF
-,TRBV5-4,TRBJ2-2,-,TGTGCCAGCAGCTTGGTATGGGGAAAAGGGGCCGGGGAGCTGTTTTTT,CASSLVWGKGAGELFF
-,TRBV30,TRBJ1-2,-,TGTGCCTGGAGTGGACAGTACCACTATGGCTACACCTTC,CAWSGQYHYGYTF
TRBD1,TRBV10-2,TRBJ2-5,-,TGCGCCAGCAGTCCGGACAGGGCTATGAAGACCCAGTACTTC,CASSPDRAMKTQYF
TRBD1,TRBV23-1,TRBJ1-1,-,TGCGCCAGCAGTCTCGTGGGCAGGGGGGTCATGAACACTGAAGCTTTCTTT,CASSLVGRGVMNTEAFF
TRBD1,TRBV29-1,TRBJ1-1,-,TGCAGCGTAGGGACAGGGAACACTGAAGCTTTCTTT,CSVGTGNTEAFF
-,TRBV10-1,TRBJ2-1,-,TGCGCCAGCAGTTTCAGCTCCTACAATGAGCAGTTCTTC,CASSFSSYNEQFF
-,TRBV6-6,TRBJ1-1,-,TGTGCCAGCAGCAGCGGGCGGGTACTGAACACTGAAGCTTTCTTT,CASSSGRVLNTEAFF
TRBD2,TRBV9,TRBJ2-5,-,TGTGCCAGCAGCGTCACAGCGGGGCAAGAGACCCAGTACTTC,CASSVTAGQETQYF
-,TRBV7-9,TRBJ1-5,-,TGTGCCAGCAGCTCCTGGGACTATCAGCCCCAGCATTTT,CASSSWDYQPQHF
TRBD2,TRBV10-2,TRBJ2-7,-,TGCGCCAGCAGCGCCGCGGGGGGCGGGAGCGAGCAGTACTTC,CASSAAGGGSEQYF
-,TRBV27,TRBJ1-6,once,TGTGCCAGCAGTACAGGGAGCTCCTATAATTCACCCCTCCACTTT,CASSTGSSYNSPLHF
-,TRBV4-3,TRBJ2-2,-,TGCGCCAGCAGCCAATTCATCCGAACCGAGGACAGCTTAAACACCGGGGAGCTGTTTTTT,CASSQFIRTEDSLNTGELFF
-,TRBV18,TRBJ1-1,-,TGTGCCACCATAGGGTTGGGAGCCACTGAAGCTTTCTTT,CATIGLGATEAFF
TRBD2,TRBV5-1,TRBJ2-5,few,TGCGCCAGCAGCTTGGCCTCCAGCGGGGGGGCCCAAGAGACCCAGTACTTC,CASSLASSGGAQETQYF
-,TRBV5-4,TRBJ2-7,few,TGTGCCAGCAGCCCAAAACAGGGAGCAACCTACGAGCAGTACTTC,CASSPKQGATYEQYF
TRBD1,TRBV2,TRBJ1-5,-,TGTGCCAGCAGCCTCGGGACAGGGAGTCAGCCCCAGCATTTT,CASSLGTGSQPQHF
TRBD1,TRBV15,TRBJ1-2,-,TGTGCCACCAGCAATCGACAGGGGGCAGGAGGCTACACCTTC,CATSNRQGAGGYTF
TRBD1,TRBV7-8,TRBJ1-1,-,TGTGCCAGCAGCCGACAGGGGGCGAGCACTGAAGCTTTCTTT,CASSRQGASTEAFF
-,TRBV15,TRBJ1-5,-,TGTGCCACCAGCAGAAGACATGGGAATCAGCCCCAGCATTTT,CATSRRHGNQPQHF
-,TRBV7-9,TRBJ2-5,-,TGTGCCAGCAGCTTAACGACTAGTCAAGAGACCCAGTACTTC,CASSLTTSQETQYF
-,TRBV29-1,TRBJ1-4,-,TGCAGCGTTGGCGAGGGAACAACTAATGAAAAACTGTTTTTT,CSVGEGTTNEKLFF
TRBD1,TRBV19,TRBJ2-7,-,TGTGCCAGTAGTATTGGGACAGGGGGATCCTACGAGCAGTACTTC,CASSIGTGGSYEQYF
-,TRBV11-2,TRBJ2-5,few,TGTGCCAGCACCGTCCCGGGACTTTCTCGGGAGCAGTACTTC,CASTVPGLSREQYF
-,TRBV7-7,TRBJ2-7,-,TGTGCCAGCAGCCCCGCCCCTGCAGGATTCGAGCAGTACTTC,CASSPAPAGFEQYF
TRBD1,TRBV4-1,TRBJ2-5,-,TGCGCCAGCAGCCCGACAGGGTGGAGGGAGACCCAGTACTTC,CASSPTGWRETQYF
TRBD1,TRBV6-9,TRBJ1-6,once,TGTGCCAGCAGTCGAACGCAGGGACAGGGTGATAATTCACCCCTCCACTTT,CASSRTQGQGDNSPLHF
-,TRBV4-1,TRBJ1-5,once,TGCGCCAGCAGCCAAGAAGGAGAGGTCAATCAGCCCCAGCATTTT,CASSQEGEVNQPQHF
TRBD1,TRBV19,TRBJ1-6,-,TGTGCCAGTACCTTAGGGGACAGGACGAATTCACCCCTCCACTTT,CASTLGDRTNSPLHF
-,TRBV5-1,TRBJ2-7,-,TGCGCCAGCAGCTCCCGGACAGACGGCTACGAGCAGTACTTC,CASSSRTDGYEQYF
-,TRBV21-1,TRBJ2-7,few,TGTGCCAGCAGCAAAGACAGGAAAAGCTCCTACGAGCAGTACTTC,CASSKDRKSSYEQYF
-,TRBV10-3,TRBJ2-7,-,TGTGCCATCAGTGATCCAACAGGGACCTCCTACGAGCAGTACTTC,CAISDPTGTSYEQYF
-,TRBV30,TRBJ1-4,few,TGTGCCTGGAGCACTATGGGGAGAGCTAATGAAAAACTGTTTTTT,CAWSTMGRANEKLFF
TRBD1,TRBV7-8,TRBJ1-1,-,TGTGCCAGCAGCTACCTTAGCGGACAGGGGGCGGATACTGAAGCTTTCTTT,CASSYLSGQGADTEAFF
TRBD1,TRBV11-1,TRBJ2-2,-,TGTGCCAGCAGCTTAGGACAGGGTGACACCGGGGAGCTGTTTTTT,CASSLGQGDTGELFF
TRBD2,TRBV9,TRBJ2-1,-,TGTGCCAGCAGCGCTAGCGGGGGGAATTCCTACAATGAGCAGTTCTTC,CASSASGGNSYNEQFF
-,TRBV10-3,TRBJ1-2,few,TGTGCCATCAGTGAGCCGCAGGCTCTTGGCTACACCTTC,CAISEPQALGYTF
TRBD2,TRBV30,TRBJ2-2,-,TGTGCCTGGAGTCCGGGACTAGCGGGGGCCCCGGAGCTGTTTTTT,CAWSPGLAGAPELFF
-,TRBV7-2,TRBJ1-2,few,TGTGCCAGCAGCCGGGGAGGGGACAACTATGGCTACACCTTC,CASSRGGDNYGYTF
TRBD1,TRBV15,TRBJ1-1,-,TGTGCCACCAGCATAGAACAGGGGGGCACTGAAGCTTTCTTT,CATSIEQGGTEAFF